This paragraph reports one T cell receptor (beta chain). This entry comes from a study of T cell responses to AZD1222 COVID-19 vaccine. The V and J ends lost 0 bases and 7 bases respectively, with 5 bases between them. There are 13 residues in the CDR3. Germline loops: CDR1 SGHDT, CDR2 YYEEEE. Profiled with immunoSEQ multiplex PCR; TCRdb holds only in-frame clones, not every one. The sample contains 150,000 or so clones, around 91% of which appear only once. The sequence was collected from an adult who received the AZD1222 COVID-19 vaccine. This rearrangement joins TRBV5-6 to TRBJ1-6, with D uncertain. The material sequenced was peripheral blood, taken 28 days after the second AZD1222 dose. This CDR3 reads CASSLGQNSPLHF. The CDR3 DNA is TGTGCCAGCAGCTTGGGCCAAAATTCACCCCTCCACTTT.